One sample yielded the 28 T cell receptor beta chains listed below, sequenced in a study of regulatory T cells in long-lasting Graves disease. The time point: newly diagnosed GD, antithyroid drugs for less than 3 months. Generation of the TCR library employed RNA extracted from PBMCs. Investigators prepared the TCR beta libraries by applying iRepertoire HTBI primers and Arm-PCR of CDR3 regions. TCRdb reanalysed the multiplex PCR reads using MiXCR and keeps one entry per CDR3 protein. The sample holds 350,000 to 550,000 distinct CDR3 sequences, about 16% seen once. A further study also used this sample, focusing on T cells in Graves' hyperthyroidism and ophthalmopathy.

Material: peripheral blood mononuclear cells (PBMCs), obtained at new diagnosis, from a patient treated with antithyroid drugs. These receptors were obtained from a woman aged 25 to 39 with Graves disease.

There are many counts of this clonotype. The chain recombines TRBV27 with TRBJ2-7; either TRBD1 or TRBD2 may fit D (6 bases each). Trimming pared 6 bases from V and 1 base from J, leaving 16 bases between. The CDR3 has 15 residues. The V gene's germline CDR1 is MNHEY and CDR2 SMNVEV (reference sequence). CDR3 DNA sequence: TGTGCCAGCAGGGGAATAGGGGGGAATTCCTACGAGCAGTACTTC. Its translation is CASRGIGGNSYEQYF.

This clonotype occurred a few times. The gene calls are TRBV12-3 or TRBV12-4 and TRBJ2-1, with D possibly being TRBD2 (6 bases). Trimming cost V 4 bases and J 3 bases, with 22 bases left between them. The CDR3 has 18 amino acids. The DNA of the CDR3 is TGTGCCAGCAGTTACGTCGGGGGACCGTCCCAGAACTACAATGAGCAGTTCTTC. This encodes CASSYVGGPSQNYNEQFF.

This clonotype was counted only a few times. V gene TRBV5-1 combines with J gene TRBJ2-5; D remains unclear. Deletions cut 2 bases from V and 2 bases from J, with 10 bases between. The CDR3 sequence is 14 residues long. CDR1 is SGHRS and CDR2 is YFSETQ in the germline V gene. The CDR3 DNA reads TGCGCCAGCAGCTTCGCCAGCGAACAAGAGACCCAGTACTTC. Translated, it gives CASSFASEQETQYF.

The V gene is TRBV20-1, the J gene TRBJ2-5; 12 bases align to TRBD2. Germline-derived CDR1 and CDR2 are DFQATT and SNEGSKA (reference sequence). V shed 3 bases and J 4 bases; nucleotides not matched to a gene: 9. CDR3 length: 16 residues. CDR3 coding DNA: TGCAGTGCTAGTAGACTAGCGGGAGATGTAGTAGAGACCCAGTACTTC. Its translation: CSASRLAGDVVETQYF.

This clonotype came up many times. The rearrangement uses TRBV10-1 and TRBJ2-2; D is uncertain. Trimming pared 6 bases from V and 1 base from J, leaving 3 bases between. CDR1 and CDR2 (germline): WNHNN, SYGVQD (reference sequence). The CDR3 has 12 residues. The CDR3 here is CASRMNTGELFF. The CDR3 bases are TGCGCCAGCAGGATGAACACCGGGGAGCTGTTTTTT.

This clonotype was detected ten times or more. V is TRBV12-3 or TRBV12-4 and J is TRBJ1-1, with D tentatively TRBD1 (6 bases). There are 15 residues in the CDR3. V shed 3 bases and J shed 6 bases, with 17 bases lying between them. The CDR3 DNA sequence: TGTGCCAGCAGTTTTAAGGGCAGGGGTAGGGCTGAAGCTTTCTTT. It translates to CASSFKGRGRAEAFF.

This clonotype came up many times. The rearrangement uses TRBV27 and TRBJ2-1; D may match TRBD1 or TRBD2 (5 bases each). Germline CDR1 is MNHEY and CDR2 is SMNVEV (reference sequence). This CDR3 spans 13 amino acids. Trimming pared 8 bases from V and 0 bases from J, leaving 8 bases between. The CDR3 spells CASRGSSYNEQFF. The CDR3 DNA reads TGTGCCAGCCGGGGCAGCTCCTACAATGAGCAGTTCTTC.

About this clonotype itself: Being one base from a much bigger clone, this may be a read error. This rearrangement joins TRBV20-1 to TRBJ2-1; 10 positions match TRBD2. Germline CDR1 and CDR2: DFQATT and SNEGSKA (reference sequence). The CDR3 consists of 15 residues. CDR3 sequence: CSASPLAGIYNGQFF. The CDR3 DNA is TGCAGTGCTAGCCCACTAGCGGGGATCTACAATGGGCAGTTCTTC.

The chain carries TRBV10-1 and TRBJ2-1; the D is unclear. This CDR3 has 12 amino acids. Germline loops: CDR1 WNHNN, CDR2 SYGVQD (reference sequence). With 9 bases removed from V and 8 bases from J, the gap between germline ends came to 14 bases. CDR3 bases: TGCGCCAGTAGCTCTACGCACTATGAGCAGTTCTTC. It specifies CASSSTHYEQFF.

This clonotype showed up just a few times. V gene TRBV27 combines with J gene TRBJ2-1; tentative D call: TRBD2 (6 bases). The V end was cut by 6 bases, the J end by 7 bases, with 10 bases between. CDR3 length equals 12 residues. Germline V lookup: CDR1 MNHEY, CDR2 SMNVEV (reference sequence). As DNA, the CDR3 is TGTGCCAGCAGCTCCCTAGCGAATGAGCAGTTCTTC. Encoded protein: CASSSLANEQFF.

This clonotype occurred a few times. This chain links TRBV12-3 or TRBV12-4 with TRBJ2-5; 11 bases line up with TRBD2. The length of the CDR3 is 15 residues. V was clipped by 6 bases and J by 3 bases; unmatched bases: 6. Here the CDR3 reads CASRLAGGVEETQYF. CDR3 DNA sequence: TGTGCCAGCAGGCTAGCGGGAGGTGTAGAAGAGACCCAGTACTTC.

In this sample, this clonotype turned up once. The chain joins TRBV20-1 to TRBJ2-5; no clear D gene. The CDR3 totals 15 residues. Trimming took off 0 bases at V and 2 bases at J, with 13 bases between the two ends. The germline gives CDR1 DFQATT, CDR2 SNEGSKA (reference sequence). The CDR3 nucleotides read TGCAGTGCTAGAGAGGCGGCAATTCCTCAAGAGACCCAGTACTTC. Protein product: CSAREAAIPQETQYF.

This clonotype occurred a few times. CDR3 sequence: CSARVQGLVKQYF. As DNA, the CDR3 is TGCAGTGCTAGAGTTCAGGGACTAGTGAAGCAGTACTTC. This chain connects TRBV20-1 to TRBJ2-7; 8 bases are shared with TRBD2. The CDR3 is 13 amino acids. CDR1 and CDR2 (germline): DFQATT, SNEGSKA (reference sequence). Germline trimming cut 1 base from V and 8 bases from J; bases unmatched to any gene: 7.

At least ten counts were recorded for this clonotype. This chain connects TRBV7-8 to TRBJ2-7; possibly TRBD2 for D (5 bases). The CDR3 has 13 residues. Germline CDR1 SGHVS, CDR2 FQNEAQ. V shed 5 bases and J shed 3 bases, with 11 bases lying between them. CDR3: CASSPDLNYEQYF. CDR3 DNA sequence: TGTGCCAGCAGCCCGGACTTGAACTACGAGCAGTACTTC.

In its sample, this clonotype was seen many times. This rearrangement joins TRBV20-1 to TRBJ2-5; 11 positions agree with TRBD2. The J segment lost 2 bases and the V segment lost 5 bases, leaving 7 bases of the junction unmatched. This CDR3 has 15 amino acids. The germline CDR1 and CDR2 sequences are DFQATT and SNEGSKA (reference sequence). The CDR3 bases are TGCAGTGCTCCGCCACTAGCGGGAGTGCAAGAGACCCAGTACTTC. It yields the protein CSAPPLAGVQETQYF.

The rearrangement joins TRBV19 to TRBJ2-7; the D gene could be TRBD1 or TRBD2 (6 bases each). Trimming shortened V by 5 bases and J by 3 bases, and 14 bases separated the two germline ends. The CDR3 length is 14 residues. Germline V gene sequence: CDR1 LNHDA, CDR2 SQIVND (reference sequence). DNA for the CDR3: TGTGCCAGTAGTGCACAGGGAGGAGGCTACGAGCAGTACTTC. It codes for CASSAQGGGYEQYF.

This clonotype has more than one count but fewer than ten. This sequence joins TRBV7-9 and TRBJ2-5, with D unresolved. This CDR3 contains 16 residues. Trimming cost V 6 bases and J 4 bases, with 21 bases left between them. Germline V lookup: CDR1 SEHNR, CDR2 FQNEAQ (reference sequence). The CDR3 DNA sequence: TGTGCCAGCAGTCGTTCCCTAGTAGGCATCCGAGAGACCCAGTACTTC. Its translation is CASSRSLVGIRETQYF.

This clonotype was picked up many times. The junction differs from germline at one of its ends, possibly a read error. V and J are TRBV6-5 and TRBJ1-1; D call uncertain. CDR1 is MNHEY and CDR2 is SVGAGI in the germline V gene. This CDR3 contains 13 residues. CDR3 loop: CAGSYEGNTEAFF. The CDR3 DNA reads TGTGCCGGCAGTTACGAGGGGAACACTGAAGCTTTCTTT.

The sample holds many counts of this clonotype. The chain uses TRBV20-1 and TRBJ2-5; D is possibly TRBD1 or TRBD2 (6 bases each). The CDR3 spans 14 residues. The germline V gene encodes CDR1 DFQATT and CDR2 SNEGSKA (reference sequence). In nucleotides, the CDR3 is TGCATGCTTTATGGGGGCAGGGGAGGAGAGACCCAGTACTTC. Residues: CMLYGGRGGETQYF.

The sample holds many counts of this clonotype. The V gene is TRBV11-3, the J gene TRBJ2-1, with no clear D. The ends were cut back, 0 bases at V and 9 bases at J, with 9 bases in the middle. CDR3 length: 13 residues. Germline V CDR1 and CDR2: SGHNT, YENEEA. The CDR3 region is CASSLDMASEQFF. CDR3 in DNA: TGTGCCAGCAGCTTAGATATGGCCAGTGAGCAGTTCTTC.

The chain recombines TRBV7-2 with TRBJ1-1, with D hard to call. V lost 5 bases and J 7 bases, leaving 11 bases between the germline ends. Germline V lookup: CDR1 SGHTA, CDR2 FQGNSA. This CDR3 has 12 amino acids. The CDR3 is CASSPDRLEAFF. CDR3 in DNA: TGTGCCAGCAGCCCTGACCGTCTTGAAGCTTTCTTT. Looking up the rest from reference TRBV7-2 and TRBJ1-1 gives the full variable domain: GAGVSQSPSNKVTEKGKDVELRCDPISGHTALYWYRQSLGQGLEFLIYFQGNSAPDKSGLPSDRFSAERTGGSVSTLTIQRTQQEDSAVYLCASSPDRLEAFFGQGTRLTVV.

This rearrangement joins TRBV7-2 to TRBJ1-2; D gene ambiguous. The V end was cut by 6 bases, the J end by 4 bases, with 18 bases between. This CDR3 is 15 amino acids long. Germline V gives CDR1 SGHTA, CDR2 FQGNSA. CDR3 in DNA: TGTGCCAGCAGTTTGGGCGGCAGACGCGGCTATGGCTACACCTTC. Its translation is CASSLGGRRGYGYTF.

This clonotype has a count of ten or more. The germline gene is not matched at one end of the junction; a read error may be the cause. The chain couples TRBV5-1 to TRBJ2-5, with TRBD2 identical over 10 bases. This CDR3 comprises 13 residues. The germline gives CDR1 SGHRS, CDR2 YFSETQ. CDR3 bases: TGTGCCAGCAGCTTAGCGGGAGGCGAGACCCAGTACTTC. Its protein is CASSLAGGETQYF.

This clonotype was counted only a few times. V and J are TRBV30 and TRBJ1-6; D may be TRBD1 (6 bases). The CDR3 sequence is 17 residues long. CDR1 is GTSNPN, CDR2 SVGIG, per germline (reference sequence). Trimming removed 0 bases at V and 3 bases at J, with 15 bases between. Here the CDR3 reads CAWSVPGAGLYNSPLHF. Written as DNA, the CDR3 is TGTGCCTGGAGTGTACCGGGGGCGGGTCTCTATAATTCACCCCTCCACTTT.

The chain is built from TRBV5-8 and TRBJ2-6; maybe TRBD1 (5 bases). CDR3 length equals 17 residues. V lost 2 bases and J lost 0, with 12 bases in between. Looked up from germline, CDR1 is SGHTS and CDR2 is YDEGEE. CDR3 in DNA: TGTGCCAGCAGCTTTGGACACATACCCTCTGGGGCCAACGTCCTGACTTTC. Its protein is CASSFGHIPSGANVLTF.

Regarding this clonotype: Given a much more abundant clone one base away, this may be a read error. In DNA form, the CDR3 reads TGTGCCAGCAGCCTACAGGTGTCCTCGAGGGATACGCAGCATTTT. Translation: CASSLQVSSRDTQHF. The chain employs TRBV2 and TRBJ2-3; D perhaps matches TRBD1 (5 bases). The DNA end lines up better with TRBJ1-5; the J call may be wrong. The CDR3 length is 15 residues. Looked up from germline, CDR1 is SNHLY and CDR2 is FYNNEI.

This clonotype was seen a handful of times. The chain has TRBV6-1 and TRBJ2-7, with 7 bases identical to TRBD2. The CDR3 has 13 residues. CDR1 and CDR2 (germline): MNHNS, SASEGT. Trimming cost V 4 bases and J 6 bases; bases outside gene matches: 6. For the CDR3, the DNA is TGTGCCAGCAGTGTACGGCGGGAGACCGAGCAGTACTTC. Encoded protein: CASSVRRETEQYF.

This clonotype appeared many times. The chain has TRBV29-1 and TRBJ2-5; 9 nucleotides match TRBD1. The V gene's germline CDR1 is SQVTM and CDR2 ANQGSEA. The CDR3 consists of 15 residues. V was pared by 5 bases and J by 5 bases, with 12 bases of the junction left unmatched. Written as DNA, the CDR3 is TGCAGCGTTTACAGGGGGCGCGGGTTTGGGGAGACCCAGTACTTC. Translating it yields CSVYRGRGFGETQYF.